Listed below are T cell receptor beta chains from one sample, sequenced in a study of Ad26.COV2.S vaccination and SARS-CoV-2 variants. Sequenced by immunoSEQ multiplex PCR; TCRdb stores in-frame clones only, minus some. The repertoire consists of about 350,000 clones, with around 88% occurring once and the leading ten covering roughly 5%. The sample consisted of peripheral blood, taken in a trial of Ad26.COV2.S vaccine versus placebo. Receptor source: a person between 18 and 60 years old who received the Ad26.COV2.S COVID-19 vaccine or a placebo. Each CDR3 is given with its conserved first and last residue. A D gene is named only where the DNA matches it firmly. Clone size is given for some rows only: seen once, a few or many times, or a class if the clone is expanded.

>-|TRBJ2-7|TRBV29-1|TRBD1
CSVTDHGTGYEQYF
TGCAGCGTGACAGACCACGGGACAGGGTACGAGCAGTACTTC
>-|TRBJ2-7|TRBV5-1|-
CASSLVTASGEQYF
TGCGCCAGCAGCTTGGTGACAGCAAGTGGCGAGCAGTACTTC
>-|TRBJ2-7|TRBV10-3|-
CAISEYDTYEQYF
TGTGCCATCAGTGAGTACGATACCTACGAGCAGTACTTC
>-|TRBJ2-7|TRBV28|-
CASSTQTLAVQAPGEQYF
TGTGCCAGCAGTACCCAAACCTTAGCCGTTCAAGCCCCGGGAGAGCAGTACTTC
>-|TRBJ2-2|TRBV9|TRBD2
CASSVGLAANTGELFF
TGTGCCAGCAGCGTAGGACTAGCGGCGAACACCGGGGAGCTGTTTTTT
>few|TRBJ2-2|TRBV19|TRBD1
CASSVDRGWTGELFF
TGTGCCAGTAGTGTTGACAGGGGATGGACCGGGGAGCTGTTTTTT
>-|TRBJ1-4|TRBV5-4|-
CASSPTPDLGEKLFF
TGTGCCAGCAGCCCCACACCGGACCTGGGGGAAAAACTGTTTTTT
>-|TRBJ2-3|TRBV20-1|-
CSASSSTGLDTQYF
TGCAGTGCTAGTTCTTCTACAGGCCTGGATACGCAGTATTTT
>-|TRBJ2-7|TRBV20-1|TRBD1
CSASGQGPYEQYF
TGCAGTGCTAGTGGACAGGGCCCCTACGAGCAGTACTTC
>-|TRBJ2-6|TRBV10-1|-
CASSESTRARGRSGANVLTF
TGCGCCAGCAGTGAGTCGACTCGGGCCAGGGGTCGCTCTGGGGCCAACGTCCTGACTTTC
>-|TRBJ1-5|TRBV28|TRBD1
CASSIGGTASNQPQHF
TGTGCCAGCAGTATCGGAGGGACAGCGAGCAATCAGCCCCAGCATTTT
>-|TRBJ1-1|TRBV27|-
CASSFITGAEAFF
TGTGCCAGCAGTTTTATTACGGGGGCTGAAGCTTTCTTT
>-|TRBJ2-1|TRBV7-3|TRBD1
CASSPSGQGGNEQFF
TGTGCCAGCAGCCCCTCGGGACAGGGGGGCAATGAGCAGTTCTTC
>-|TRBJ2-6|TRBV5-1|-
CASSPVESGANVLTF
TGCGCCAGCAGCCCCGTCGAATCTGGGGCCAACGTCCTGACTTTC
>few|TRBJ1-1|TRBV19|-
CASSPNTEAFF
TGTGCCAGTAGCCCGAACACTGAAGCTTTCTTT
>-|TRBJ1-1|TRBV6-5|-
CASSYSRGRINTEAFF
TGTGCCAGCAGTTACTCGAGGGGTCGTATTAACACTGAAGCTTTCTTT
>-|TRBJ1-2|TRBV28|-
CASSQVDYGYTF
TGTGCCAGCAGCCAAGTAGATTATGGCTACACCTTC